The 29 T cell receptor beta chains in this list originate from one sample, sequenced in a study of blood T cell repertoires in COVID-19. The data were produced by immunoSEQ multiplex PCR, yet TCRdb's version contains in-frame clones alone and is incomplete. In the table there are approximately 70,000 clones, 88% of which are singletons. Material for sequencing was peripheral blood. Every receptor here comes from a human donor in a cohort sampled during active COVID-19.

The rearrangement links TRBV30 to TRBJ1-2; a weak D match, TRBD1 (5 bases). V was cut by 0 bases and J by 4 bases, with 9 bases left in between. The germline CDR1 and CDR2 sequences are GTSNPN and SVGIG (reference sequence). The CDR3 has 13 residues. The CDR3 here is CAWSVQGAYGYTF. In nucleotides, the CDR3 is TGTGCCTGGAGTGTACAAGGGGCCTATGGCTACACCTTC. Full variable domain (outside the CDR3, taken from reference TRBV30 and TRBJ1-2): SQTIHQWPATLVQPVGSPLSLECTVEGTSNPNLYWYRQAAGRGLQLLFYSVGIGQISSEVPQNLSASRPQDRQFILSSKKLLLSDSGFYLCAWSVQGAYGYTFGSGTRLTVV.

This chain connects TRBV7-9 to TRBJ2-5; 8 nucleotides match TRBD2. This CDR3 contains 16 residues. Germline V gene data show CDR1 as SEHNR and CDR2 as FQNEAQ (reference sequence). J was trimmed by 1 base and V by 4 bases; bases with no gene match: 8. The CDR3 here is CASSSGGSSSQETQYF. The DNA for the CDR3 is TGTGCCAGCAGCTCGGGGGGGTCTAGCTCCCAAGAGACCCAGTACTTC.

The chain has TRBV5-1 and TRBJ2-6; a weak D match, TRBD2 (6 bases). The CDR3 has 18 residues. Germline CDR1 and CDR2: SGHRS and YFSETQ. V was pared by 4 bases and J by 1 base, with 18 bases between. The CDR3 DNA follows: TGCGCCAGCAGCGAGCACGCGCGGGAATCTTCTGGGGCCAACGTCCTGACTTTC. It yields the protein CASSEHARESSGANVLTF.

The chain is built from TRBV7-2 and TRBJ2-1, with 7 nucleotides matching TRBD2. The CDR3 is 16 residues long. Trimming at V came to 1 base and at J to 1 base, leaving 4 bases not matched to a gene. Germline CDR1 and CDR2: SGHTA and FQGNSA. Here the CDR3 DNA reads TGTGCCAGCAGCTTAGGGCTAGCGGCTTCCTACAATGAGCAGTTCTTC. This codes for CASSLGLAASYNEQFF.

The chain combines TRBV18 with TRBJ1-4, with D possibly being TRBD1 (5 bases). Germline CDR1 KGHSH, CDR2 LQKENI. V lost 3 bases and J 3 bases, leaving 8 bases between the germline ends. The CDR3 runs to 14 residues. The CDR3 is CASSPGGANEKLFF. The CDR3 nucleotides are TGTGCCAGCTCACCGGGGGGTGCTAATGAAAAACTGTTTTTT.

The rearrangement links TRBV30 to TRBJ2-2, with unresolved D. The germline V gene has CDR1 GTSNPN and CDR2 SVGIG (reference sequence). Trimming took 5 bases from V and 3 from J, leaving 10 bases between them. The CDR3 sequence is 13 residues long. The DNA of the CDR3 is TGTGCCTGGTCCTCGTTCGACACCGGGGAGCTGTTTTTT. Protein product: CAWSSFDTGELFF. Combining the CDR3 with reference TRBV30 and TRBJ2-2 gives the whole variable domain SQTIHQWPATLVQPVGSPLSLECTVEGTSNPNLYWYRQAAGRGLQLLFYSVGIGQISSEVPQNLSASRPQDRQFILSSKKLLLSDSGFYLCAWSSFDTGELFFGEGSRLTVL.

J is TRBJ1-3 and V is TRBV5-1; TRBD1 is a possible D gene (5 bases). Germline CDR1 SGHRS, CDR2 YFSETQ. The CDR3 extends over 18 amino acids. Trimming took 1 base from V and 2 from J, leaving 19 bases between them. Here the CDR3 DNA reads TGCGCCAGCAGCTTGTCGCCCCGCAGGGTACTAACTGGAAACACCATATATTTT. This sequence encodes CASSLSPRRVLTGNTIYF. The full variable domain, rest sourced from reference TRBV5-1 and TRBJ1-3, is KAGVTQTPRYLIKTRGQQVTLSCSPISGHRSVSWYQQTPGQGLQFLFEYFSETQRNKGNFPGRFSGRQFSNSRSEMNVSTLELGDSALYLCASSLSPRRVLTGNTIYFGEGSWLTVV.

Only one count was recorded for this clone. The V gene is TRBV27, the J gene TRBJ2-2, with D possibly matching TRBD1 (6 bases). V was cut by 5 bases and J by 6 bases, with 16 bases left in between. Germline CDR1 and CDR2: MNHEY and SMNVEV (reference sequence). This CDR3 is 15 amino acids long. CDR3 region: CASSPRPGTPGELFF. The CDR3 DNA follows: TGTGCCAGCAGTCCACGTCCCGGGACACCCGGGGAGCTGTTTTTT.

This clone was seen more than once but under ten times. This chain links TRBV15 with TRBJ1-5; 7 nucleotides line up with TRBD1. The germline CDR1 and CDR2 sequences are LNHNV and YYDKDF (reference sequence). Trimming took 0 bases from V and 5 from J; bases not matched to a gene: 4. There are 15 residues in the CDR3. The CDR3 loop reads CATSRDLTGDQPQHF. The CDR3 DNA reads as TGTGCCACCAGCAGAGATTTAACAGGGGATCAGCCCCAGCATTTT.

The J gene is TRBJ2-3, the V gene TRBV24-1; D remains ambiguous. The CDR3 is 13 amino acids. V lost 3 bases and J 2 bases, leaving 5 bases between the germline ends. Germline values: CDR1 KGHDR, CDR2 SFDVKD. This CDR3 is CATSDINTDTQYF. DNA for the CDR3: TGTGCCACCAGTGATATAAACACAGATACGCAGTATTTT.

This clone has a single count. The chain joins TRBV24-1 to TRBJ2-3; TRBD2 matches at 10 bases. CDR1 and CDR2 (germline): KGHDR, SFDVKD. This CDR3 is built from 16 residues. V dropped 9 bases and J dropped 6; count of bases not matched to a gene: 14. The CDR3 nucleotides are TGTGCCACCTCGTCGGCTAGCGGGAGAGTAGCGGATACGCAGTATTTT. Translation gives CATSSASGRVADTQYF.

The chain uses TRBV6-1 and TRBJ2-5, with 13 bases that match TRBD2. The CDR3 runs 16 residues. J was trimmed by 1 base and V by 1 base; bases with no gene match: 0. In germline, CDR1 is MNHNS, CDR2 SASEGT. CDR3 region: CASSEGLAGGQETQYF. Here the CDR3 DNA reads TGTGCCAGCAGTGAAGGACTAGCGGGGGGCCAAGAGACCCAGTACTTC.

V gene TRBV21-1 combines with J gene TRBJ2-5; the DNA was not used to check the table's D call, TRBD2. TRBV21-1 is classified as a pseudogene. The CDR3 has 15 residues. The chain's CDR3 is CASCTSTSGRKTQYF. As DNA, the CDR3 is TGTGCCAGCTGTACGTCGACTAGCGGGAGAAAGACCCAGTACTTC.

The rearrangement uses TRBV7-2 and TRBJ2-7; TRBD2 matches 10 bases. With 5 bases clipped from V and 3 bases from J, the junction kept 7 bases outside the gene matches. Per the germline V gene, CDR1 is SGHTA and CDR2 is FQGNSA. The CDR3 is 15 amino acids. CDR3 protein: CASSPSSGSIYEQYF. The CDR3, as DNA: TGTGCCAGCAGCCCCTCTAGCGGGAGTATCTACGAGCAGTACTTC.

The rearrangement uses TRBV15 and TRBJ1-2; D is unresolved. This CDR3 has 16 amino acids. Germline CDR1 reads LNHNV; CDR2 reads YYDKDF (reference sequence). V was trimmed by 1 base and J by 7 bases, leaving 19 bases between them. The CDR3 loop is CATSRGSPLVGSGYTF. The CDR3 DNA reads TGTGCCACCAGCAGAGGGTCTCCCCTGGTCGGTTCTGGCTACACCTTC.

The V gene is TRBV10-3, the J gene TRBJ2-2; D perhaps matches TRBD2 (5 bases). Trimming left V 0 bases short and J 2 bases short, with 10 bases between. Germline lookup yields CDR1 ENHRY and CDR2 SYGVKD. This CDR3 comprises 16 residues. The CDR3: CAISESRTGNTGELFF. The CDR3 bases are TGTGCCATCAGTGAGTCCCGGACGGGAAACACCGGGGAGCTGTTTTTT.

V usage is TRBV6-1 and J usage is TRBJ1-2; D possibly corresponds to TRBD1 (5 bases). The V and J ends lost 1 base and 7 bases respectively, with 25 bases between them. The CDR3 contains 18 residues. Germline assignment: CDR1 MNHNS and CDR2 SASEGT. The CDR3 loop is CASSEVSSLGRLGGGYTF. The CDR3 nucleotides read TGTGCCAGCAGTGAAGTATCGAGCCTGGGGCGCTTAGGTGGTGGCTACACCTTC.

The chain links TRBV6-5 to TRBJ2-5, with TRBD1 matching 7 bases. Germline V gives CDR1 MNHEY, CDR2 SVGAGI. V was pared by 4 bases and J by 5 bases, with 10 bases of the junction left unmatched. The length of the CDR3 is 15 residues. The CDR3 spells CASSSPSQGTETQYF. CDR3 in DNA: TGTGCCAGCAGTTCCCCTTCACAGGGGACGGAGACCCAGTACTTC.

The chain links TRBV9 to TRBJ1-2; D uncertain. The V end lost 3 bases, the J end lost 5 bases, and 14 bases lay between the germline ends. This CDR3 spans 14 amino acids. Germline V gives CDR1 SGDLS, CDR2 YYNGEE. In DNA form, the CDR3 reads TGTGCCAGCAGCGACGGGGATAAAGGATATGGCTACACCTTC. Protein sequence: CASSDGDKGYGYTF.

This clone was seen a few times. This sequence joins TRBV5-3 and TRBJ1-5, with 7 bases matching TRBD1. TRBV5-3 is flagged as an ORF with uncertain function. This CDR3 spans 17 amino acids. The J segment lost 2 bases and the V segment lost 5 bases, leaving 13 bases of the junction unmatched. CDR3 amino acids: CARRRGTAEGRNQPQHF. The CDR3, as DNA: TGTGCCAGAAGACGGGGGACAGCGGAGGGGCGCAATCAGCCCCAGCATTTT.

The V gene is TRBV7-2, the J gene TRBJ2-3, with a weak D call TRBD2 (6 bases). In germline, CDR1 is SGHTA, CDR2 FQGNSA. Deletions cut 5 bases from V and 1 base from J, with 13 bases between. The CDR3 is 15 amino acids. The CDR3 coding sequence is TGTGCCAGCAGCCCAACCGGGACTGGCACAGATACGCAGTATTTT. Its translation: CASSPTGTGTDTQYF.

V usage is TRBV11-3 and J usage is TRBJ1-4; maybe TRBD1 (6 bases). Germline assignment: CDR1 SGHNT and CDR2 YENEEA. Trimming stripped 1 base from V and 12 bases from J, with 21 bases between. This CDR3 region has 16 residues. In DNA form, the CDR3 reads TGTGCCAGCAGCTTAGGAAACTCCGGCGGGGGACATGAACTGTTTTTT. This encodes CASSLGNSGGGHELFF.

The chain joins TRBV28 to TRBJ1-2; no firm D call. The length of the CDR3 is 13 residues. V was shortened by 6 bases and J by 5 bases, with 13 bases between the two germline ends. CDR1 is MDHEN, CDR2 SYDVKM, per germline. The CDR3 coding sequence is TGTGCCAGCAGCCCGCAGGCGGGTTATGGCTACACCTTC. It is translated as CASSPQAGYGYTF.

The gene calls are TRBV10-3 and TRBJ2-5; 14 bases are shared with TRBD2. Germline V lookup: CDR1 ENHRY, CDR2 SYGVKD. Trimming took 2 bases from V and 7 from J; bases not matched to a gene: 9. This CDR3 spans 17 amino acids. The CDR3 protein is CAISETGTSGSEGTQYF. As DNA, the CDR3 is TGTGCCATCAGTGAGACCGGGACTAGCGGGAGCGAGGGGACCCAGTACTTC.

This chain uses TRBV21-1 with TRBJ2-5; the D call in the table, TRBD1, was not verified against the DNA. TRBV21-1 is a pseudogene. The CDR3 is made up of 14 amino acids. For the CDR3, the DNA is TGTGCCAGCAGCAGCGGGACAGCCCAAGAGACCCAGTACTTC. Translation: CASSSGTAQETQYF.

This clone appeared once. This sequence joins TRBV9 and TRBJ2-3, with D maybe TRBD2 (6 bases). There are 16 residues in the CDR3. Trimming left V 0 bases short and J 3 bases short, with 14 bases between. Germline-derived CDR1 and CDR2 are SGDLS and YYNGEE. CDR3 amino acids: CASSVVPGRGTDTQYF. As DNA, the CDR3 is TGTGCCAGCAGCGTAGTCCCCGGGAGAGGGACAGATACGCAGTATTTT.

The chain uses TRBV19 and TRBJ2-1, with D possibly TRBD2 on 5 matching bases. The ends were cut back, 5 bases at V and 15 bases at J, with 17 bases in the middle. This CDR3 has 12 amino acids. From germline, CDR1 is LNHDA and CDR2 SQIVND (reference sequence). The CDR3 DNA follows: TGTGCCAGTAGTCCGTCCCCACTAGTTAGGTTCTTC. Its protein is CASSPSPLVRFF.

The chain is built from TRBV10-2 and TRBJ2-7; 7 nucleotides line up with TRBD1. Germline V gene lookup returns CDR1 WSHSY and CDR2 SAAADI. J was trimmed by 2 bases and V by 7 bases; bases with no gene match: 11. This CDR3 is 15 amino acids long. The CDR3 loop is CASMVAGGDPYEQYV. The CDR3 nucleotides read TGCGCCAGCATGGTTGCAGGGGGTGATCCCTACGAGCAGTACGTC.

The chain joins TRBV7-2 to TRBJ2-5; D gene unclear. V was cut by 4 bases and J by 3 bases, with 9 bases left in between. CDR3 length: 13 amino acids. CDR1 is SGHTA and CDR2 is FQGNSA in the germline V gene. CDR3 coding DNA: TGTGCCAGCAGCTCCTTGACTGAAGAGACCCAGTACTTC. Translated, it gives CASSSLTEETQYF.